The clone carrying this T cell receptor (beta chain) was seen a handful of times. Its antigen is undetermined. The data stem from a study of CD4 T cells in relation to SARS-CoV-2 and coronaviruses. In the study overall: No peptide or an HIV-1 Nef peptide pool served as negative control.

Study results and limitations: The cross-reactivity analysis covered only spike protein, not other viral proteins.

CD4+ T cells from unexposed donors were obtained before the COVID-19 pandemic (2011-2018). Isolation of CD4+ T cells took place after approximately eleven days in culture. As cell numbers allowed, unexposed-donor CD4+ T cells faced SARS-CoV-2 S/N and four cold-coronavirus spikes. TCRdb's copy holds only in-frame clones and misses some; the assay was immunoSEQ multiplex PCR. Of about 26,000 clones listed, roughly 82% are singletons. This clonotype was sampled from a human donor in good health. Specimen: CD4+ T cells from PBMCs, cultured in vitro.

The CDR3 loop reads CASSPTRSGNTIYF. In DNA, the CDR3 is TGTGCCAGCAGCCCTACGAGATCGGGAAACACCATATATTTT. The chain couples TRBV7-2 to TRBJ1-3; D gene ambiguous. CDR3 length equals 14 residues. The ends were cut back, 5 bases at V and 4 bases at J, with 12 bases in the middle. Germline V gene lookup returns CDR1 SGHTA and CDR2 FQGNSA.